A single sample gave rise to the 13 T cell receptor beta chains below, sequenced in a study of read filtering for tumor transcriptome and immune sequencing. From 300 to 400 ng of RNA, a library with molecular barcoded alpha/delta and beta/gamma adaptors was made. TCRdb called the reads again in MiXCR, with one record for every CDR3 protein. Of tens of thousands of distinct CDR3 sequences listed, about 15% are singletons. Sequencing used a population of CD138-negative cells sorted from bone marrow. The source of these receptors is a donor aged 40 or older with multiple myeloma.

The chain couples TRBV5-1 to TRBJ2-3; 7 nucleotides agree with TRBD2. V lost 1 base, J lost 3 bases, and 5 bases stayed unmatched. Germline V CDR1 and CDR2: SGHRS, YFSETQ. The CDR3 is made up of 15 amino acids. CDR3 loop: CASSLPAGATDTQYF. The DNA of the CDR3 is TGCGCCAGCAGCTTGCCGGCGGGAGCAACAGATACGCAGTATTTT.

This clonotype showed up many times. The CDR3 here is CSVVAGTGAGELFF. CDR3 DNA: TGCAGCGTGGTTGCCGGGACAGGGGCCGGGGAGCTGTTTTTT. The J gene is TRBJ2-2, the V gene TRBV29-1, with TRBD1 identical over 10 bases. CDR1 and CDR2 (germline): SQVTM, ANQGSEA. The CDR3 covers 14 residues. The J segment lost 6 bases and the V segment lost 6 bases, leaving 7 bases of the junction unmatched.

Remarks on this clonotype: This may be a read error: a much more frequent sequence differs by one nucleotide. This chain joins TRBV19 and TRBJ2-7, with a possible D match to TRBD2 (5 bases). V lost 11 bases and J lost 5, with 22 bases in between. The CDR3 runs 14 residues. Looked up from germline, CDR1 is LNHDA and CDR2 is SQIVND (reference sequence). The CDR3 coding sequence is TGTGCCGCCTTCAGTCCGGGGAGAGGAAACGAGCAGTACTTC. As protein: CAAFSPGRGNEQYF.

This clonotype was picked up many times. The CDR3 loop reads CSAADPGLAGMDTQYF. CDR3 nucleotides: TGCAGTGCCGCTGACCCGGGACTAGCGGGAATGGATACGCAGTATTTT. The chain uses TRBV20-1 and TRBJ2-3; the match to TRBD2 covers 13 bases. This CDR3 spans 16 amino acids. With V trimmed by 6 bases and J by 6 bases, 12 bases remained unmatched. Per the germline V gene, CDR1 is DFQATT and CDR2 is SNEGSKA (reference sequence).

In its sample, this clonotype was seen a few times. The V call is TRBV21-1, the J call TRBJ2-6. TRBV21-1 is annotated as a pseudogene. This CDR3 region has 16 residues. CDR3 coding DNA: TGTGCCAGCAGTTCCGACCGCGACGCCGGGGCCAACGTCCTGACTTTC. Its translation: CASSSDRDAGANVLTF.

Concerning this clonotype itself: It is likely a read error: a sequence one base away is far more abundant. The chain has TRBV11-3 and TRBJ2-1; the D is unclear. This CDR3 is built from 14 residues. The V and J ends lost 2 bases and 5 bases respectively, with 10 bases between them. From germline, CDR1 is SGHNT and CDR2 YENEEA. CDR3 in amino acids: CASSLTANNNEQFF. CDR3 nucleotides: TGTGCCAGCAGCTTAACCGCTAACAACAATGAGCAGTTCTTC.

As concerns this clonotype: Being one base from a much bigger clone, this may be a read error. It is likely a read error, because the conserved phenylalanine at the end of the CDR3 is missing. The rearrangement uses TRBV7-9 and TRBJ2-5; maybe TRBD2 (6 bases). The length of the CDR3 is 13 residues. Germline-derived CDR1 and CDR2 are SEHNR and FQNEAQ (reference sequence). The V and J ends lost 5 bases and 5 bases respectively, with 12 bases between them. The CDR3, as DNA: TGTGCCAGCAGCCAGGGACTGACGGAGACCCAGTACATC. Residues: CASSQGLTETQYI.

The chain employs TRBV25-1 and TRBJ1-5; D uncertain. The CDR3 has 14 amino acids. The germline V gene has CDR1 MGHDK and CDR2 SYGVNS. V was cut by 5 bases and J by 3 bases, with 11 bases left in between. CDR3 sequence reads: CASSPAGSNQPQHF. CDR3 nucleotides: TGTGCCAGCAGTCCGGCGGGGTCCAATCAGCCCCAGCATTTT.

This clonotype has ten or more counts. The chain couples TRBV20-1 to TRBJ2-3, with D maybe TRBD2 (7 bases). The CDR3 contains 15 residues. V lost 2 bases and J lost 1, with 13 bases in between. Germline loops: CDR1 DFQATT, CDR2 SNEGSKA (reference sequence). CDR3 protein: CSARSRGGRTDTQYF. In DNA form, the CDR3 reads TGCAGTGCTAGATCCCGCGGGGGCCGCACAGATACGCAGTATTTT.

In this sample, this clonotype turned up many times. V gene TRBV18 combines with J gene TRBJ1-5, with D tentatively TRBD1 (5 bases). In germline, CDR1 is KGHSH, CDR2 LQKENI. The V and J ends lost 3 bases and 1 base respectively, with 13 bases between them. This CDR3 has 16 amino acids. This CDR3 reads CASSPRQLESNQPQHF. The DNA of the CDR3 is TGTGCCAGCTCACCTAGACAGTTGGAGAGCAATCAGCCCCAGCATTTT.

This clonotype was counted at least ten times. This sequence joins TRBV28 and TRBJ1-5, with D uncertain. CDR3 length: 12 residues. The ends were cut back, 5 bases at V and 6 bases at J, with 8 bases in the middle. The V gene's germline CDR1 is MDHEN and CDR2 SYDVKM. CDR3 bases: TGTGCCAGCAGTGTTGGAGTTCAGCCCCAGCATTTT. It is translated as CASSVGVQPQHF.

On this clonotype itself: The conserved phenylalanine or tryptophan is not found at the CDR3 terminus, so this likely reflects a read error. Because the CDR3's place on the DNA is in doubt, the DNA is left out and the CDR3 is given as listed by TCRdb. The genes are TRBV29-1 and TRBJ2-7; the table gives TRBD1 as D, unverified against the DNA. The CDR3 is 11 residues long, ends included. Germline V CDR1 and CDR2: SQVTM, ANQGSEA. CDR3 amino acids: CSAWDQAEQHL.

As regards this clonotype: A clone one base away is much larger, so this may be a read error. The J gene is TRBJ2-5, the V gene TRBV28; TRBD1 agrees at 7 bases. CDR3 length: 14 amino acids. Germline V gene data show CDR1 as MDHEN and CDR2 as SYDVKM. CDR3 sequence: CASSFRQGKETLYF. DNA for the CDR3: TGTGCCAGCAGTTTTCGACAGGGAAAGGAGACCCTGTACTTC.